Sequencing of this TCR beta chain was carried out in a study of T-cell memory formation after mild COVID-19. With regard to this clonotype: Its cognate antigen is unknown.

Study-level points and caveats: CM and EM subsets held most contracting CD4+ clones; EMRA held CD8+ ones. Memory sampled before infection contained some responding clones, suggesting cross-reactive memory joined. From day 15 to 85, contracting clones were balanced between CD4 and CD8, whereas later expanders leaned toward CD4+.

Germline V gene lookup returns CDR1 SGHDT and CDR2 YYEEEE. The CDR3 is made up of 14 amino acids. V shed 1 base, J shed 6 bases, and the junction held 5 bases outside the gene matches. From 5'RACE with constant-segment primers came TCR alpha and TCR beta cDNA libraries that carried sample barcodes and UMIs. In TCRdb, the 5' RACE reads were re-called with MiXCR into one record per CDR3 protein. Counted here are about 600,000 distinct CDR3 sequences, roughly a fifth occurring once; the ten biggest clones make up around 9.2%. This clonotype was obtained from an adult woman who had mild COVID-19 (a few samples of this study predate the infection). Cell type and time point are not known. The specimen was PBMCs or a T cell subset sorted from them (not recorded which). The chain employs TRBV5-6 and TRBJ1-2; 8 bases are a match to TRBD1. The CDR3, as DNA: TGTGCCAGCAGCTTGTGGACAGGGAGGAATGGCTACACCTTC. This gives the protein CASSLWTGRNGYTF.